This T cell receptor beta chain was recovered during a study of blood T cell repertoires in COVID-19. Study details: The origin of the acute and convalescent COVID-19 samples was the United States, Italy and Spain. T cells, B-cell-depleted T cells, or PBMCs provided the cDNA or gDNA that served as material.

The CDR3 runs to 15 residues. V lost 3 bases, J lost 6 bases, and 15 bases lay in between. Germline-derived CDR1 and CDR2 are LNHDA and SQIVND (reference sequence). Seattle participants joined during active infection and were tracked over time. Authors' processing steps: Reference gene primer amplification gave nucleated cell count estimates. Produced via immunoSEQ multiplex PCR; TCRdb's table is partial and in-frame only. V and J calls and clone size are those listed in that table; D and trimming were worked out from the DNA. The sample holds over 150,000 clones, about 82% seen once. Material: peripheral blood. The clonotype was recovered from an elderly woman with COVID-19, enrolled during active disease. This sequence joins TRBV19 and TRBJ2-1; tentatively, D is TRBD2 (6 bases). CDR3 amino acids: CASSIRERWANEQFF. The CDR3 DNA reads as TGTGCCAGTAGTATCCGGGAGCGGTGGGCCAATGAGCAGTTCTTC.